This T cell receptor beta chain is from a study of OX40 agonist ivuxolimab in advanced cancers. As for the study in general: Having had anti-PD-1, anti-PD-L1 or anti-CTLA-4 therapy before was allowed, and approximately 40% had some. The study, taken as a whole, reports: Low normalized T-cell clonal expansion was additionally recorded for some nonresponders.

Profiling relied on immunoSEQ multiplex PCR, and the TCRdb table lists in-frame clones only, not all of them. The sample shows about 73,000 clones, about 87% of them seen only once. CDR1 is MNHEY, CDR2 SVGAGI, per germline. This CDR3 spans 15 amino acids. Germline trimming cut 6 bases from V and 2 bases from J; bases unmatched to any gene: 9. Concerning this clone itself: The antigen is undetermined.

The clonotype originates from an adult with an advanced solid tumor such as melanoma, head and neck, liver or kidney cancer. V usage is TRBV6-5 and J usage is TRBJ2-7, with 8 bases fitting TRBD1. Sequencing used CD4+ or CD8+ T cells sorted from blood, obtained in a trial of the OX40 agonist ivuxolimab. Written as DNA, the CDR3 is TGTGCCAGCAGAACCTACAGGGACAGGACCTACGAGCAGTACTTC. Translating gives CASRTYRDRTYEQYF.